These 13 T cell receptor beta chains were all obtained from the same sample, sequenced in a study of CD8 T cells in ankylosing spondylitis (dated by TCRdb to about 2017). Overall study results and their limits: Blood from ankylosing spondylitis patients appeared to be characterized by a TCR beta motif made up of eight highly homologous amino acid variants.

No antigens are known for them. Library preparation was by 5' RACE. These reads were obtained on an Illumina HiSeq 2500. The public reads were run again by TCRdb, first through fastp at Q25 and then through MiXCR, and only productive beta chains were kept. Under each unique CDR3 protein, matching rows form one entry showing the most common genes and DNA. This sample is represented by more than 300,000 distinct CDR3 sequences; 8% of them were singletons. The top ten constitute roughly 15% of the sample. Specimen: blood, either unsorted or a sorted T cell fraction (not recorded which). Every receptor here comes from a male donor with ankylosing spondylitis.

Ten or more counts support this clonotype. The chain links TRBV10-3 to TRBJ2-1; 14 bases map to TRBD2. V was clipped by 6 bases and J by 2 bases; unmatched bases: 12. The CDR3 runs 19 residues. The germline V gene has CDR1 ENHRY and CDR2 SYGVKD. CDR3 coding DNA: TGTGCCATCAGACCCGGGACTAGCGGGAGAACAGGTACCTACAATGAGCAGTTCTTC. Translated, it gives CAIRPGTSGRTGTYNEQFF.

This chain links TRBV7-2 with TRBJ2-7; D gene ambiguous. The CDR3 spans 14 residues. Germline V gene lookup returns CDR1 SGHTA and CDR2 FQGNSA. V was trimmed by 5 bases and J by 7 bases, leaving 18 bases between them. The DNA for the CDR3 is TGTGCCAGCAGCCCCCCGAAGGGCTGGCAAGAGCAGTACTTC. The encoded protein is CASSPPKGWQEQYF.

This clonotype was detected a few times. The chain recombines TRBV3-1 with TRBJ2-1, with D possibly matching TRBD2 (6 bases). Germline-derived CDR1 and CDR2 are LGHDT and YNNKEL (reference sequence). The CDR3 length is 17 residues. Trimming cost V 0 bases and J 0 bases, with 12 bases left between them. The CDR3 region is CASSQDLAGNSYNEQFF. In DNA, the CDR3 is TGTGCCAGCAGCCAAGATCTTGCGGGGAACTCCTACAATGAGCAGTTCTTC.

The chain couples TRBV12-5 to TRBJ2-4, with D unresolved. This CDR3 region has 10 residues. The ends were cut back, 5 bases at V and 5 bases at J, with 1 base in the middle. Germline-derived CDR1 and CDR2 are LGHNT and FRNRAP. CDR3 in amino acids: CASGQNIQYF. CDR3 DNA: TGTGCTAGTGGTCAAAACATTCAGTACTTC.

The rearrangement joins TRBV9 to TRBJ2-3; tentative D call: TRBD2 (5 bases). CDR3 length: 15 amino acids. Trimming took 2 bases from V and 4 from J, leaving 14 bases between them. Germline CDR1 SGDLS, CDR2 YYNGEE. The CDR3 loop is CASSVGGRGADTQYF. Written as DNA, the CDR3 is TGTGCCAGCAGCGTCGGTGGGAGAGGCGCAGATACGCAGTATTTT.

A few counts support this clonotype. The rearrangement links TRBV25-1 to TRBJ2-7; TRBD2 matches 9 bases. CDR1 MGHDK and CDR2 SYGVNS come from the germline V gene. The CDR3 length is 16 residues. Trimming removed 0 bases from V and 2 bases from J; junction bases left unmatched: 5. DNA of the CDR3: TGTGCCAGCAGTGAATATAGTAGCGGGAGTCCCTACGAGCAGTACTTC. This encodes CASSEYSSGSPYEQYF.

This sequence joins TRBV6-5 and TRBJ2-5; tentative D call: TRBD1 (6 bases). Between the trimmed V and J ends, which lost 6 bases and 5 bases, there was a span of 13 bases. This CDR3 has 13 residues. Germline assignment: CDR1 MNHEY and CDR2 SVGAGI. The CDR3 is CASRLGGVETQYF. The CDR3 nucleotides are TGTGCCAGCAGATTAGGGGGAGTTGAGACCCAGTACTTC.

For this clonotype: A much larger clonotype is one base distant, so this may be a read error. This rearrangement joins TRBV2 to TRBJ2-1; D not certain. With 9 bases removed from V and 2 bases from J, the gap between germline ends came to 11 bases. CDR1 is SNHLY, CDR2 FYNNEI, per germline. This CDR3 has 13 amino acids. The chain's CDR3 is CARTNGPYNEQFF. In DNA, the CDR3 is TGTGCCAGAACTAACGGGCCCTACAATGAGCAGTTCTTC.

This clonotype has only a few counts. This sequence joins TRBV7-2 and TRBJ2-1; TRBD2 is a possible D gene (5 bases). The CDR3 covers 15 residues. CDR1 is SGHTA and CDR2 is FQGNSA in the germline V gene. Trimming pared 0 bases from V and 4 bases from J, leaving 10 bases between. The CDR3 region has the DNA TGTGCCAGCAGCTTAGCGGGAGCGATATACAATGAGCAGTTCTTC. Translation: CASSLAGAIYNEQFF.

This clonotype was detected a few times. The chain combines TRBV7-8 with TRBJ2-5, with 11 bases identical to TRBD2. V lost 5 bases to trimming and J lost 2 bases; unmatched junction nucleotides: 4. Germline V gives CDR1 SGHVS, CDR2 FQNEAQ. The CDR3 sequence is 15 residues long. In nucleotides, the CDR3 is TGTGCCAGCAGCATGGGGACTAGCGGTCAAGAGACCCAGTACTTC. Translating it yields CASSMGTSGQETQYF.

This clonotype was recorded many times. The rearrangement joins TRBV28 to TRBJ2-3; perhaps TRBD1 as D (5 bases). Germline CDR1 reads MDHEN; CDR2 reads SYDVKM. Trimming removed 5 bases from V and 0 bases from J, with 9 bases in between. The CDR3 totals 14 residues. For the CDR3, the DNA is TGTGCCAGCAGTCTTGGACATAGCACAGATACGCAGTATTTT. Its protein product is CASSLGHSTDTQYF.

This clonotype was counted at least ten times. The chain joins TRBV29-1 to TRBJ2-3; TRBD2 agrees at 13 bases. The CDR3 runs 20 residues. CDR1 and CDR2 (germline): SQVTM, ANQGSEA. V lost 6 bases and J lost 2; bases outside the gene matches: 20. This CDR3 reads CSVGDRGRTSGRIHTDTQYF. CDR3 DNA sequence: TGCAGCGTGGGGGACAGGGGTCGGACTAGCGGGAGAATTCACACAGATACGCAGTATTTT.

V gene TRBV7-6 combines with J gene TRBJ2-5; unclear D gene. Germline V gives CDR1 SGHVS, CDR2 FNYEAQ. V dropped 2 bases and J dropped 5 bases, with 9 bases sitting between them. This CDR3 is built from 13 residues. Here the CDR3 reads CASSLLFRETQYF. The CDR3, as DNA: TGTGCCAGCAGCTTACTGTTCCGGGAGACCCAGTACTTC.